This paragraph covers one TCR beta chain sequence. No cognate antigen has been identified for it. Nothing much larger sits one base from this clone, and base qualities are not available. At one collaborating source in Seattle, patients were enrolled during active infection and were followed longitudinally through the course of disease. Whole blood was collected in K2EDTA tubes by collaborating institutions according to the institutions' own protocols. For TCRbeta analysis, collaborators shipped samples as frozen whole blood, isolated PBMCs, or DNA extracted from either of those sample types. Based on the germline V gene (reference sequence), the CDR1 and CDR2 sequences are LNHDA and SQIVND. The CDR3 spans 15 residues, from the cysteine through the phenylalanine. The CDR3 DNA has 45 bases and is translated from base 1. Clipping removes 3 bases from V and 6 bases from J, with 8 as the unmatched junction base count.

The data derive from a study of blood T cell repertoires in COVID-19 (TCRdb year 2020). Regarding the research as a whole: The collaborator samples originated in the United States, Italy and Spain and spanned the acute and convalescent phases of COVID-19. Nearly every sample came with metadata listing a de-identified subject ID, COVID-19 status, age in years and sex. The material from the prospective study consisted of cDNA or gDNA derived from T cells, B-cell-depleted T cells, or PBMCs. The dataset comprised deeply sampled blood TCRbeta repertoires from subjects exposed to, actively infected with, or recovered from COVID-19. A freely available public database, intended as a resource for researchers studying the immune response to SARS-CoV-2, is where the repertoires were released. Samples came from the ongoing ImmuneRACE study (first 160 participants) plus 1,254 subjects from 6 global collaborators. HLA class I and class II types, where available, came from metadata supplied by the sample provider rather than from assay-based typing.

The immunoSEQ Assay, a bias-controlled multiplex PCR, was used to amplify TCRbeta CDR3 regions from genomic DNA. In the original analysis: Nucleated cell counts per sample were estimated from amplification of reference gene primers within the assay. Sequence reads were collapsed and filtered to measure the absolute abundance of every unique TCRbeta CDR3 rearrangement. For each sample, productive Simpson clonality was calculated as the square root of Simpson's diversity index across productive rearrangements. In TCRdb, the immuneACCESS table is reduced to in-frame sequences with V and J assigned. These tables do not hold every clone; where another copy was compared, an unresolved V gene accounts for under half, and the others remain unexplained. The DNA was the basis for D and trimming; V, J and clone size are from that table. This sample lists 300,000 to 400,000 clones; roughly nine tenths were detected once. Approximately 2.9% of the sample is held by the ten biggest clonotypes.

Broader findings and caveats from the paper: Clinical and demographic metadata were provided uncurated, with the amount varying by source and participant.

In this chain, TRBV19 is recombined with TRBJ1-5; 7 nucleotides in the junction match TRBD1. Sequencing was done on a sample of peripheral blood. This clonotype was obtained from a woman between 25 and 40 years old with COVID-19, enrolled during active disease. The CDR3 has the sequence CASSMGTVGSQPQHF. The bases are TGTGCCAGTAGTATGGGGACAGTGGGATCTCAGCCCCAGCATTTT.